This entry lists 13 T cell receptor beta chains sequenced from one sample in a study of human T cells and chemical hapten exposure. TCRdb recomputed calls from the RACE reads with MiXCR, one row per CDR3 protein. This sample has roughly 100,000 distinct CDR3 sequences, with 8% to 10% found just once. The time point is: pre-sensitization, week 0. Treatment denoted: therapeutic diphenylcyclopropenone sensitization with weekly scalp DPC. The starting material was whole blood, obtained in connection with sensitization to the hapten diphenylcyclopropenone (DPC). All receptors come from a woman between 40 and 50 years old with alopecia areata. Some clones in this sample may be carry-over from other donors' samples.

This chain connects TRBV4-1 to TRBJ1-4; the D is unclear. Germline loops: CDR1 MGHRA, CDR2 YSYEKL. The CDR3 sequence is 14 residues long. Trimming cost V 0 bases and J 4 bases, with 6 bases left between them. The CDR3 DNA sequence: TGCGCCAGCAGCCAAGAAAGTAGTAATGAAAAACTGTTTTTT. Protein product: CASSQESSNEKLFF.

This clonotype was recorded a few times. The rearrangement links TRBV12-3 or TRBV12-4 to TRBJ1-2, with 8 bases lining up with TRBD1. This CDR3 comprises 15 residues. The V gene end was trimmed by 7 bases and the J gene end by 5 bases; junction bases not matched to a gene: 12. The CDR3 bases are TGTGCCAGCACCCAAGGACAGGGAGGCCCTTATGGCTACACCTTC. It is translated as CASTQGQGGPYGYTF.

The J gene is TRBJ2-7, the V gene TRBV6-1; D ambiguous. From germline, CDR1 is MNHNS and CDR2 SASEGT. Trimming took off 4 bases at V and 5 bases at J, with 21 bases between the two ends. The CDR3 has 16 amino acids. The CDR3 loop reads CASSGLGPNPLHEQYF. The CDR3 nucleotides read TGTGCCAGCAGTGGCCTTGGGCCAAACCCCCTCCACGAGCAGTACTTC.

This clonotype was seen ten or more times. The V gene is TRBV21-1, the J gene TRBJ2-1; the DNA was not compared with TRBD1, the D call given in the table. TRBV21-1 is recorded as a pseudogene. The CDR3 contains 14 residues. The CDR3 DNA reads TGTGCCAGCCCCACAGGGGGAAGCTACAATGAGCAGTTCTTC. Residues: CASPTGGSYNEQFF.

The chain uses TRBV18 and TRBJ1-4; 9 bases match TRBD1. This CDR3 is 15 amino acids long. V lost 4 bases, J lost 6 bases, and 6 bases stayed unmatched. Per germline, CDR1 KGHSH and CDR2 LQKENI. CDR3 protein: CASSLYRGRYEKLFF. The CDR3, as DNA: TGTGCCAGCTCACTATACAGGGGGCGTTATGAAAAACTGTTTTTT.

The chain recombines TRBV21-1 with TRBJ1-2; the DNA was not compared with TRBD1, the D call given in the table. TRBV21-1 is designated a pseudogene. The CDR3 extends over 16 amino acids. CDR3 in amino acids: CASTGPSKSSIYGYTF. Written as DNA, the CDR3 is TGTGCCAGCACCGGGCCATCTAAAAGTAGTATCTATGGCTACACCTTC.

This clonotype came up a few times. The rearrangement uses TRBV4-1 and TRBJ2-7, with 8 bases identical to TRBD2. The germline CDR1 and CDR2 sequences are MGHRA and YSYEKL. Unmatched junction bases numbered 6, after V lost 3 bases and J lost 2 bases. CDR3 size: 15 residues. CDR3 amino acids: CASSQLLADAYEQYF. CDR3 bases: TGCGCCAGCAGCCAGCTACTAGCGGATGCCTACGAGCAGTACTTC.

This clonotype was counted at least ten times. The chain recombines TRBV7-3 with TRBJ1-1; D possibly corresponds to TRBD1 (6 bases). Germline lookup yields CDR1 SGHTA and CDR2 FQGTGA. V lost 0 bases and J lost 4, with 12 bases in between. The CDR3 is 15 residues long. In DNA, the CDR3 is TGTGCCAGCAGCTTAACGAGACAGGCGGGCACTGAAGCTTTCTTT. It translates to CASSLTRQAGTEAFF.

This clonotype was recorded many times. The V call is TRBV15, the J call TRBJ1-6, with TRBD1 as a possible D gene (6 bases). The germline gives CDR1 LNHNV, CDR2 YYDKDF (reference sequence). V was pared by 1 base and J by 7 bases, with 14 bases between. The CDR3 is 16 residues long. The CDR3 nucleotides read TGTGCCACCAGCAGAGGTGTTGGGGGGCGGAATTCACCCCTCCACTTT. Amino acids: CATSRGVGGRNSPLHF.

This clonotype showed up just a few times. The chain recombines TRBV27 with TRBJ2-5; D not certain. V was cut by 3 bases and J by 5 bases, with 10 bases left in between. Germline V lookup: CDR1 MNHEY, CDR2 SMNVEV (reference sequence). The CDR3 contains 13 residues. In nucleotides, the CDR3 is TGTGCCAGCAGTTTTGGGGTTAGGGAGACCCAGTACTTC. Amino acid sequence: CASSFGVRETQYF.

In this sample, this clonotype turned up many times. The J gene is TRBJ1-2, the V gene TRBV5-6; 9 bases align to TRBD1. Per germline, CDR1 SGHDT and CDR2 YYEEEE. This CDR3 comprises 19 residues. Unmatched junction bases numbered 14, after V lost 2 bases and J lost 0 bases. CDR3 residues: CASSFPRWGQGVPNYGYTF. CDR3 DNA sequence: TGTGCCAGCAGCTTCCCTCGATGGGGACAGGGAGTCCCTAACTATGGCTACACCTTC.

V and J are TRBV10-3 and TRBJ1-6; D possibly corresponds to TRBD1 (5 bases). The V end was cut by 4 bases, the J end by 9 bases, with 13 bases between. The CDR3 runs to 14 residues. Germline CDR1 and CDR2: ENHRY and SYGVKD. The CDR3 loop is CAISAGTESSPLHF. CDR3 coding DNA: TGTGCCATCAGTGCTGGGACGGAATCTTCACCCCTCCACTTT.

This clonotype was seen many times. CDR3 DNA: TGTGCCAGCAGTCCGCCTTCCTACCTAGGAGATACGCAGTATTTT. As protein: CASSPPSYLGDTQYF. The rearrangement joins TRBV11-2 to TRBJ2-3, with D hard to call. The germline V gene has CDR1 SGHAT and CDR2 FQNNGV. The CDR3 covers 15 residues. V was pared by 6 bases and J by 5 bases, with 18 bases between.